The sequence of this T cell receptor (beta chain) was determined in a study of cytomegalovirus exposure and HLA in healthy donors. The PCR had 60 Vbeta and 13 Jbeta primers. Clones were sequenced by immunoSEQ multiplex PCR, and TCRdb holds only the in-frame ones, with some missing. The sample includes almost 200,000 clones, roughly 85% of them seen just once. This CDR3 contains 14 residues. V was shortened by 4 bases and J by 3 bases, with 12 bases between the two germline ends. Germline V gene data show CDR1 as LNHDA and CDR2 as SQIVND (reference sequence). The source is a woman in her fifties or sixties in good health and CMV-seronegative. This chain joins TRBV19 and TRBJ1-1, with TRBD1 as a possible D gene (5 bases). Sequencing was carried out using PBMCs. The CDR3: CASSTGVGYTEAFF. In nucleotides, the CDR3 is TGTGCCAGTAGTACGGGGGTGGGGTACACTGAAGCTTTCTTT.